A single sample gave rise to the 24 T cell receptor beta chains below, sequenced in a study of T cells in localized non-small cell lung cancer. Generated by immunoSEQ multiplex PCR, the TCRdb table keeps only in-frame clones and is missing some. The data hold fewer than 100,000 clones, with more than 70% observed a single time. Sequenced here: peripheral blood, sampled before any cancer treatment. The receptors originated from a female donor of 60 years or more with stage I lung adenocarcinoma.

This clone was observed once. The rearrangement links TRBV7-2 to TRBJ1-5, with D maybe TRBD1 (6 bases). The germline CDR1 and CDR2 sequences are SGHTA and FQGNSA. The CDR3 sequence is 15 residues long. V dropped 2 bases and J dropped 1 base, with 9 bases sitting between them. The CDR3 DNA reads TGTGCCAGCAGCTTACAGGGGCTGAGCAATCAGCCCCAGCATTTT. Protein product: CASSLQGLSNQPQHF.

The CDR3 region is CASSPQGLGQYF. As DNA, the CDR3 is TGTGCCAGCAGTCCACAGGGGCTCGGGCAGTACTTC. The V and J genes are TRBV27 and TRBJ2-7; TRBD1 aligns across 7 bases. The V gene's germline CDR1 is MNHEY and CDR2 SMNVEV (reference sequence). The CDR3 is 12 residues long. Losses at the gene ends were 5 bases for V and 9 bases for J; bases not matched to a gene: 7.

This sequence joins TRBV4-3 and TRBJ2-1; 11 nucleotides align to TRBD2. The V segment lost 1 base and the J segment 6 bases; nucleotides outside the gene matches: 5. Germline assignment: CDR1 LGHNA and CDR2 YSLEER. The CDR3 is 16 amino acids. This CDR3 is CASSQAGTSGLNEQFF. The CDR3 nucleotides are TGCGCCAGCAGCCAAGCCGGGACTAGCGGCCTCAATGAGCAGTTCTTC.

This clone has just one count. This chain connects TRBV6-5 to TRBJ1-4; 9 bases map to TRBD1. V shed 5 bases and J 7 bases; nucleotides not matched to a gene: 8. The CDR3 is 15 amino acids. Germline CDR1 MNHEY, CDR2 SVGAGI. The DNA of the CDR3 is TGTGCCAGCAGTCAGCCGGGACAGGGAGGTGAAAAACTGTTTTTT. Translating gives CASSQPGQGGEKLFF.

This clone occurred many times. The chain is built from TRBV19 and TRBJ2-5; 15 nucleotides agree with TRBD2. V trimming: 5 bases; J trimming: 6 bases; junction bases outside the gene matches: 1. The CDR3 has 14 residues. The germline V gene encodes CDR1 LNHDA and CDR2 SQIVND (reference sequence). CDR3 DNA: TGTGCCAGTAGTGGACTAGCGGGAGGGAAGACCCAGTACTTC. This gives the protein CASSGLAGGKTQYF.

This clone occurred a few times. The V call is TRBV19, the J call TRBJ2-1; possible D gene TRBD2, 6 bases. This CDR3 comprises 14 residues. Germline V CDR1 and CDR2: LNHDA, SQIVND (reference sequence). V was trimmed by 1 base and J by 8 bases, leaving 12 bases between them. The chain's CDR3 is CASSIGRGRDEQFF. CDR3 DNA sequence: TGTGCCAGTAGTATAGGGAGGGGACGAGATGAGCAGTTCTTC.

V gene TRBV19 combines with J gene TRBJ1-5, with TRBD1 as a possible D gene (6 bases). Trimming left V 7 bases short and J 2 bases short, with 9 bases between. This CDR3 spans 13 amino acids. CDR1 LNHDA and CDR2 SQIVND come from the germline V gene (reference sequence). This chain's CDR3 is CASISGGNQPQHF. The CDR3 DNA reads TGTGCCAGTATTTCAGGGGGCAATCAGCCCCAGCATTTT.

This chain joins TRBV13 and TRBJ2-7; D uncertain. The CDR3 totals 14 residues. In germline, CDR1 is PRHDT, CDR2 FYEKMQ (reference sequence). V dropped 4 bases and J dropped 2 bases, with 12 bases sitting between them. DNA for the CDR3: TGTGCCAGCAGCTCGGGTCGGAACACCTACGAGCAGTACTTC. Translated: CASSSGRNTYEQYF. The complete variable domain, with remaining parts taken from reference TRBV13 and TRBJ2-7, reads AAGVIQSPRHLIKEKRETATLKCYPIPRHDTVYWYQQGPGQDPQFLISFYEKMQSDKGSIPDRFSAQQFSDYHSELNMSSLELGDSALYFCASSSGRNTYEQYFGPGTRLTVT.

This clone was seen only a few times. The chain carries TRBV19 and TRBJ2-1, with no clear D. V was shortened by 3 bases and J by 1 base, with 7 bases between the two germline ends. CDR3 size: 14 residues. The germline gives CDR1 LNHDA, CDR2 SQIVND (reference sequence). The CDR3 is CASSIDLSYNEQFF. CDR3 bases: TGTGCCAGTAGTATTGATTTATCCTACAATGAGCAGTTCTTC.

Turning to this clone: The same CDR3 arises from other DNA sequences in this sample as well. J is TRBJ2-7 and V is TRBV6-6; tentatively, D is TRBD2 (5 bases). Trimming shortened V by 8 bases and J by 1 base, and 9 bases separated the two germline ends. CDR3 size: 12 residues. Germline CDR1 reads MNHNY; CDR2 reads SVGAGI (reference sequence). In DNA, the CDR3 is TGTGCCAGCGGGAGAGGATCCTACGAGCAGTACTTC. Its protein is CASGRGSYEQYF.

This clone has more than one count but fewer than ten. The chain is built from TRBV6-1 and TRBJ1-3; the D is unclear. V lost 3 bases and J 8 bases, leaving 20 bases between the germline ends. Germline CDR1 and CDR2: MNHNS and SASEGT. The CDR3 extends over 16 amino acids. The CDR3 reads CASSDYRQRSHDTIYF. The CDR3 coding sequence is TGTGCCAGCAGTGATTACCGGCAGCGGTCTCATGACACCATATATTTT.

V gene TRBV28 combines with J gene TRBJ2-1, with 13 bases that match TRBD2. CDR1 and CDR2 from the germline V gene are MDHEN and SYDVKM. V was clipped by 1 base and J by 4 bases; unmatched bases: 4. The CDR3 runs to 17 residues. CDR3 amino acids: CASSLSGLAGPYNEQFF. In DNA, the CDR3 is TGTGCCAGCAGTTTATCGGGACTAGCGGGACCTTACAATGAGCAGTTCTTC. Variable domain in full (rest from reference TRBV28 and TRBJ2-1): DVKVTQSSRYLVKRTGEKVFLECVQDMDHENMFWYRQDPGLGLRLIYFSYDVKMKEKGDIPEGYSVSREKKERFSLILESASTNQTSMYLCASSLSGLAGPYNEQFFGPGTRLTVL.

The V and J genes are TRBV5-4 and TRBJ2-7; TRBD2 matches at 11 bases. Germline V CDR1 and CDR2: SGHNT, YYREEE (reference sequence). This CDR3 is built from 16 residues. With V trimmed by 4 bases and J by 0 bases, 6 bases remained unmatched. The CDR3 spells CASSRPGLADSYEQYF. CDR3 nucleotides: TGTGCCAGCAGCCGTCCGGGACTAGCGGACTCCTACGAGCAGTACTTC.

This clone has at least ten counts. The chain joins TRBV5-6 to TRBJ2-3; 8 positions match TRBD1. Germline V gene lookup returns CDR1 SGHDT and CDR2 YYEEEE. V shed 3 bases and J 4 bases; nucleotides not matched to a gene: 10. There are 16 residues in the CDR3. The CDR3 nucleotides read TGTGCCAGCAGCTGGGCCCCGGGACAGGTATCAGATACGCAGTATTTT. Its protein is CASSWAPGQVSDTQYF.

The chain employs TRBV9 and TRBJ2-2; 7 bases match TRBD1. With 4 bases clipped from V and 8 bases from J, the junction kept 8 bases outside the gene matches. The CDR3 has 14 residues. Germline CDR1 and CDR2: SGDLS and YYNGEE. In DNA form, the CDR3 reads TGTGCCAGCAGCACCCGACAGGGAGCAGGGGAGCTGTTTTTT. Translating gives CASSTRQGAGELFF.

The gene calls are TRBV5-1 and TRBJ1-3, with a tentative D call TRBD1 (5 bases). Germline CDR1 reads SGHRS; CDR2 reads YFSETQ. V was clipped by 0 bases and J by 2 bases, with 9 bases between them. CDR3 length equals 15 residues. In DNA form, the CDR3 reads TGCGCCAGCAGCTTGGTTCAGGGAGCTGGAAACACCATATATTTT. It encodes CASSLVQGAGNTIYF.

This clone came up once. CDR3 residues: CASSRGSSYEQYF. CDR3 sequence (DNA): TGTGCCAGCAGCCGGGGGTCATCCTACGAGCAGTACTTC. The V gene is TRBV7-2, the J gene TRBJ2-5; D might be TRBD2 (6 bases). The DNA matches TRBJ2-7 better at its end, which makes the J call doubtful. Looked up from germline, CDR1 is SGHTA and CDR2 is FQGNSA. The CDR3 runs to 13 residues.

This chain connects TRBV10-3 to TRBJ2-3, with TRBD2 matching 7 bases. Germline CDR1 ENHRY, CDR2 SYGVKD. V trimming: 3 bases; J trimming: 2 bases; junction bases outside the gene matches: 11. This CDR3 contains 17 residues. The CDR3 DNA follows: TGTGCCATCAGTGATCCTGTGGGGGGGTCATTCACAGATACGCAGTATTTT. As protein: CAISDPVGGSFTDTQYF.

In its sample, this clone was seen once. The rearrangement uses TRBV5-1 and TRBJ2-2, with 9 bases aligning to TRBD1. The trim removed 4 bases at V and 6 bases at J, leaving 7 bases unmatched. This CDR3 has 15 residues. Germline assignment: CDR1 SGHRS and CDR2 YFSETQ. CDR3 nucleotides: TGCGCCAGCAGCCTTCCTGGACAGGGGCCCGGGGAGCTGTTTTTT. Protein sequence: CASSLPGQGPGELFF.

This chain's CDR3 is CASSIASTGELFF. CDR3 nucleotides: TGTGCCAGTAGTATAGCGAGCACCGGGGAGCTGTTTTTT. This rearrangement joins TRBV19 to TRBJ2-2; D is undetermined. Germline V gives CDR1 LNHDA, CDR2 SQIVND (reference sequence). The CDR3 consists of 13 residues. V lost 1 base and J 4 bases, leaving 4 bases between the germline ends. Filled out from reference TRBV19 and TRBJ2-2, the complete variable domain reads DGGITQSPKYLFRKEGQNVTLSCEQNLNHDAMYWYRQDPGQGLRLIYYSQIVNDFQKGDIAEGYSVSREKKESFPLTVTSAQKNPTAFYLCASSIASTGELFFGEGSRLTVL.

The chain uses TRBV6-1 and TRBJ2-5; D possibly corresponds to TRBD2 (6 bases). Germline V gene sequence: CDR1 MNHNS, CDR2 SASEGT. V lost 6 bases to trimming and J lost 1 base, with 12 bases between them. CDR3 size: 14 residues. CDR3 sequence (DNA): TGTGCCAGCAGGGTTATGGAGGGCCAAGAGACCCAGTACTTC. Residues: CASRVMEGQETQYF.

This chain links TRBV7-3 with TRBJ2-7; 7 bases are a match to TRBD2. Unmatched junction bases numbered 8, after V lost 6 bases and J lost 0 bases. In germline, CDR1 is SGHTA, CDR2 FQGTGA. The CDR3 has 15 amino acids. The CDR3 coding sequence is TGTGCCAGCAGTTCCAGCGGGGTCAGCTCCTACGAGCAGTACTTC. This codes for CASSSSGVSSYEQYF.

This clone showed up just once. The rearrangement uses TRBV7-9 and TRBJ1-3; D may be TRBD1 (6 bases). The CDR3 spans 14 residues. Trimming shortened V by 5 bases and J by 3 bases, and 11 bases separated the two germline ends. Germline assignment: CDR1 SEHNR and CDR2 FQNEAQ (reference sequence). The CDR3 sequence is CASSRQEIGNTIYF. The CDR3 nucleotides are TGTGCCAGCAGCAGACAGGAGATTGGAAACACCATATATTTT.

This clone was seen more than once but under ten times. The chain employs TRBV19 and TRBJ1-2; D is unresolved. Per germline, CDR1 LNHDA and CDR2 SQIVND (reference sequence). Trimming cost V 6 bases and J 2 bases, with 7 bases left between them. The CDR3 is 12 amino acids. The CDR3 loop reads CASSGQNYGYTF. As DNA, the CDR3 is TGTGCCAGTAGCGGGCAAAACTATGGCTACACCTTC. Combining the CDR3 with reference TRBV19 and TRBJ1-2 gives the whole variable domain DGGITQSPKYLFRKEGQNVTLSCEQNLNHDAMYWYRQDPGQGLRLIYYSQIVNDFQKGDIAEGYSVSREKKESFPLTVTSAQKNPTAFYLCASSGQNYGYTFGSGTRLTVV.